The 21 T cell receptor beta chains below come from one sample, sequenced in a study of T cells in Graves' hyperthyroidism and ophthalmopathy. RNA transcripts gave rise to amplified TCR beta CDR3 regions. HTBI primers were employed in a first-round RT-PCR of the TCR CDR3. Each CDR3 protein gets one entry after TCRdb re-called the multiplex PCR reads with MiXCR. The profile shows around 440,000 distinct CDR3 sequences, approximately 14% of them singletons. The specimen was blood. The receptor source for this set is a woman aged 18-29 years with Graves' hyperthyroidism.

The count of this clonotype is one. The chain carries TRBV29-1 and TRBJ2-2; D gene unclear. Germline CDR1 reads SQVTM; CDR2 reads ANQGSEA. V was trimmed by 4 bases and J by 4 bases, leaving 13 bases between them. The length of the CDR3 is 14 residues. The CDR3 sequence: CSVGLRHGTGELFF. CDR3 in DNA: TGCAGCGTTGGCTTGCGTCACGGCACCGGGGAGCTGTTTTTT.

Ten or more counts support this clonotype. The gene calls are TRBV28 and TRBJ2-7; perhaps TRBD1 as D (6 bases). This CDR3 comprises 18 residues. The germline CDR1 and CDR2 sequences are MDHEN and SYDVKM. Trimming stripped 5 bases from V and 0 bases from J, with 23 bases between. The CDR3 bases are TGTGCCAGCAGTCCTTACCGGGACACCCGAGACGACTCCTACGAGCAGTACTTC. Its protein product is CASSPYRDTRDDSYEQYF. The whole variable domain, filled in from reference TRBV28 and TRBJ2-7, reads DVKVTQSSRYLVKRTGEKVFLECVQDMDHENMFWYRQDPGLGLRLIYFSYDVKMKEKGDIPEGYSVSREKKERFSLILESASTNQTSMYLCASSPYRDTRDDSYEQYFGPGTRLTVT.

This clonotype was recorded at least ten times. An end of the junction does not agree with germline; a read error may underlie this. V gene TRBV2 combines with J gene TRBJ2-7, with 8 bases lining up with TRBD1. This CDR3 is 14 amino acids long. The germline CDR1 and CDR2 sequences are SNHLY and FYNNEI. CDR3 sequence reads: CARSVGQGAYEQYF. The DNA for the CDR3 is TGTGCCAGGAGTGTTGGACAGGGAGCCTACGAGCAGTACTTC.

CDR3 bases: TGTGCCAGCAGTTACGACAGGCGGGGGACCGGGGAGCTGTTTTTT. Its translation: CASSYDRRGTGELFF. The rearrangement links TRBV6-5 to TRBJ2-2, with D perhaps matching TRBD2 (7 bases). CDR1 is MNHEY, CDR2 SVGAGI, per germline. Trimming stripped 2 bases from V and 5 bases from J, with 12 bases between. This CDR3 spans 15 amino acids.

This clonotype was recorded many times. In nucleotides, the CDR3 is TGCGCCAGCAGCATCGGAACGAACACTGAAGCTTTCTTT. Translating gives CASSIGTNTEAFF. The rearrangement uses TRBV5-1 and TRBJ1-1; no reliable D call. CDR3 length: 13 residues. Germline V gives CDR1 SGHRS, CDR2 YFSETQ. Trimming took 4 bases from V and 1 from J, leaving 8 bases between them. Full variable domain (outside the CDR3, taken from reference TRBV5-1 and TRBJ1-1): KAGVTQTPRYLIKTRGQQVTLSCSPISGHRSVSWYQQTPGQGLQFLFEYFSETQRNKGNFPGRFSGRQFSNSRSEMNVSTLELGDSALYLCASSIGTNTEAFFGQGTRLTVV.

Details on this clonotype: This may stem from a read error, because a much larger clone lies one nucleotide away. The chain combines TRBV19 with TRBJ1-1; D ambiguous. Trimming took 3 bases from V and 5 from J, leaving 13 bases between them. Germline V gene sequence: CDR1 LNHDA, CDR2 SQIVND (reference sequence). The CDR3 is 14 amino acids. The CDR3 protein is CASSILVGGTEAFF. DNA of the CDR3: TGTGCCAGTAGTATTCTGGTAGGAGGAACTGAAGCTTTCTTT.

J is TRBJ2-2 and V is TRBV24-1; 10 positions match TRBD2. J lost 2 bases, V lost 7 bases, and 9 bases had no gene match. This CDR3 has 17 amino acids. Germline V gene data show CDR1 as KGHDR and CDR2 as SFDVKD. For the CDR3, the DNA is TGTGCCACCAGAAGAGGACTAGCGGAAACTAACACCGGGGAGCTGTTTTTT. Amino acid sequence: CATRRGLAETNTGELFF.

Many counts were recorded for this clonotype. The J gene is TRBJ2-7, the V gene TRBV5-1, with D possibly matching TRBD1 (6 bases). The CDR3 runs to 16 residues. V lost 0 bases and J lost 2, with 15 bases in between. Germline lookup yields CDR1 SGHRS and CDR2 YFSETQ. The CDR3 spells CASSLADGTRTYEQYF. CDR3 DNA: TGCGCCAGCAGCTTGGCCGACGGGACACGGACCTACGAGCAGTACTTC.

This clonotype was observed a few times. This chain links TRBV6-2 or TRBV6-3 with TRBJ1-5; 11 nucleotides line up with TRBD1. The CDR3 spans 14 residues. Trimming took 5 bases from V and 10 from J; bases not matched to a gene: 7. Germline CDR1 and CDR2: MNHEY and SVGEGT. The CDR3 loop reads CASSRTGGLRPQHF. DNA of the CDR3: TGTGCCAGCAGTAGGACAGGGGGCCTTCGACCCCAGCATTTT.

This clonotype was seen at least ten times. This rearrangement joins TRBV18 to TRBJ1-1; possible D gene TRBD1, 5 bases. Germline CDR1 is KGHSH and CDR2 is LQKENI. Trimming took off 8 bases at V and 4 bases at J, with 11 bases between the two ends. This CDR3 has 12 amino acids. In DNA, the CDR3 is TGTGCCAGCCATACAGGTATCACTGAAGCTTTCTTT. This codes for CASHTGITEAFF.

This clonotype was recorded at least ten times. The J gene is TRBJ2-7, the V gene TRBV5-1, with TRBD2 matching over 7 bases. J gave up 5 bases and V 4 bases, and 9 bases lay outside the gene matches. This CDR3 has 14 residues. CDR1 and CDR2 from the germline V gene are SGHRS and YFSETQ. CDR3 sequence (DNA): TGCGCCAGCAGCCCGCGGGGGAGGGCCCACGAGCAGTACTTC. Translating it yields CASSPRGRAHEQYF.

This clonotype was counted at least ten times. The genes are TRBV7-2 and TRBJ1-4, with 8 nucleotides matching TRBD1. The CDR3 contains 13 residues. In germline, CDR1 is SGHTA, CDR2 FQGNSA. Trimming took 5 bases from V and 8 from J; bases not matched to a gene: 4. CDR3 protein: CASSVRTGEKLFF. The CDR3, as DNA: TGTGCCAGCAGCGTAAGGACAGGGGAAAAACTGTTTTTT.

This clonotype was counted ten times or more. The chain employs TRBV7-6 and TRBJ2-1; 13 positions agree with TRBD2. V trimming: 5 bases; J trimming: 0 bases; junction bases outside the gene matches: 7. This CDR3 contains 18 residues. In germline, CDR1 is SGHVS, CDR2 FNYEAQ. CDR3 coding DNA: TGTGCCAGCAGCAAGGGACTAGCGGGGCTGAGCTCCTACAATGAGCAGTTCTTC. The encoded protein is CASSKGLAGLSSYNEQFF.

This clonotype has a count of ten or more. This CDR3 is CASRDRAGANVLTF. CDR3 bases: TGTGCCAGCAGGGACAGGGCTGGGGCCAACGTCCTGACTTTC. The rearrangement uses TRBV28 and TRBJ2-6; TRBD1 aligns across 8 bases. CDR1 and CDR2 from the germline V gene are MDHEN and SYDVKM. Losses at the gene ends were 6 bases for V and 2 bases for J; bases not matched to a gene: 0. The CDR3 is made up of 14 amino acids.

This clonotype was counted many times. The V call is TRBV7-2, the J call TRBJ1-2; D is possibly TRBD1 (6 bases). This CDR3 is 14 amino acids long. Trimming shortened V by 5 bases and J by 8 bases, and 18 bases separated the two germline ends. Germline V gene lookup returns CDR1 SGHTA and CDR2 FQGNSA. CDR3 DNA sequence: TGTGCCAGCAGCCAACGCCGGGGGGCTGAGGGCTACACCTTC. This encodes CASSQRRGAEGYTF.

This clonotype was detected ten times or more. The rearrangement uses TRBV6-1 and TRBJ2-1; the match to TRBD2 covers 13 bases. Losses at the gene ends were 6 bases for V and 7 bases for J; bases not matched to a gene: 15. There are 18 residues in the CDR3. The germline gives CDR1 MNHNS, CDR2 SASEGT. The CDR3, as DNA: TGTGCCAGCAGGGTAGGGACTAGCGGGACCCTTGTTTTGAATGAGCAGTTCTTC. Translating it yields CASRVGTSGTLVLNEQFF.

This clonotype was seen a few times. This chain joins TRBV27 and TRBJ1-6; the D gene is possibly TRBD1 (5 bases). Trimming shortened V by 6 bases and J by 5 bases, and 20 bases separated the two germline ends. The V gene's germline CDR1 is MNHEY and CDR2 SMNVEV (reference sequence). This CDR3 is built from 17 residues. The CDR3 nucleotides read TGTGCCAGCAGCCGGCATCAGGGTGCCAAGAATAATTCACCCCTCCACTTT. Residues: CASSRHQGAKNNSPLHF.

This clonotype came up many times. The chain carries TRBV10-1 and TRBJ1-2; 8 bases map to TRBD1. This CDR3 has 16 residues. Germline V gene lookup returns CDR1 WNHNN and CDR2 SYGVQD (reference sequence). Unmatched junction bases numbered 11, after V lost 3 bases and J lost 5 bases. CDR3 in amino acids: CASSDHLDRDIYGYTF. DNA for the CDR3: TGCGCCAGCAGTGACCACCTGGACAGGGACATATATGGCTACACCTTC.

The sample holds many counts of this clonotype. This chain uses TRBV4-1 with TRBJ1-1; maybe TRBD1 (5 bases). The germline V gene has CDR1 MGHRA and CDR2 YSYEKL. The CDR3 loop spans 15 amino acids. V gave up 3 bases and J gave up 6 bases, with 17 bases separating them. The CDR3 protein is CASSHSGTEGPEAFF. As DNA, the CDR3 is TGCGCCAGCAGCCATTCCGGGACGGAGGGGCCTGAAGCTTTCTTT.

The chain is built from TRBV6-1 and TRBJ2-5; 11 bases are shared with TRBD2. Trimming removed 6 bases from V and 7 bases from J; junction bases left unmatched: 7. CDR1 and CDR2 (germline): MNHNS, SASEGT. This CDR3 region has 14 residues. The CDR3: CASSQTSGGGTQYF. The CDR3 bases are TGTGCCAGCAGCCAAACTAGCGGGGGAGGGACCCAGTACTTC.

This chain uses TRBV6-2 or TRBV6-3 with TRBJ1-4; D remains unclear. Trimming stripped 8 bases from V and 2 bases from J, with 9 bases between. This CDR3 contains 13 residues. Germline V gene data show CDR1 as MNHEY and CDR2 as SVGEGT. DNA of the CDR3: TGTGCCAGCCGGGGATTGACTAATGAAAAACTGTTTTTT. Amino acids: CASRGLTNEKLFF.